Following are 22 T cell receptor beta chains from one sample sequenced in a study of cytomegalovirus exposure and HLA in healthy donors. Produced via immunoSEQ multiplex PCR; TCRdb's table is partial and in-frame only. The sample holds 35,000 to 40,000 clones, 85% to 95% seen once. Specimen: PBMCs. Every receptor here comes from a man between 18 and 29 years old in good health and CMV-seronegative.

This clone occurred a few times. The CDR3 DNA follows: TGTGCCAGCAGTGACACAGGGGATGGGCAGCCCCAGCATTTT. Its protein product is CASSDTGDGQPQHF. The J gene is TRBJ1-5, the V gene TRBV6-1; the match to TRBD1 covers 7 bases. Germline-derived CDR1 and CDR2 are MNHNS and SASEGT. The J segment lost 7 bases and the V segment lost 3 bases, leaving 6 bases of the junction unmatched. The CDR3 loop spans 14 amino acids.

The genes are TRBV7-2 and TRBJ1-2; tentative D call: TRBD1 (5 bases). Between the trimmed V and J ends, which lost 2 bases and 6 bases, there was a span of 13 bases. This CDR3 spans 14 amino acids. In germline, CDR1 is SGHTA, CDR2 FQGNSA. In nucleotides, the CDR3 is TGTGCCAGCAGCTTATTCCTACAGGACAATGGCTACACCTTC. It codes for CASSLFLQDNGYTF.

V gene TRBV11-2 combines with J gene TRBJ1-2; D not resolved. With 5 bases removed from V and 8 bases from J, the gap between germline ends came to 6 bases. Germline V lookup: CDR1 SGHAT, CDR2 FQNNGV. The CDR3 is made up of 10 amino acids. CDR3 nucleotides: TGTGCCAGCAGCGGAGTGGGCTACACCTTC. Protein sequence: CASSGVGYTF. Looking up the rest from reference TRBV11-2 and TRBJ1-2 gives the full variable domain: EAGVAQSPRYKIIEKRQSVAFWCNPISGHATLYWYQQILGQGPKLLIQFQNNGVVDDSQLPKDRFSAERLKGVDSTLKIQPAKLEDSAVYLCASSGVGYTFGSGTRLTVV.

V usage is TRBV25-1 and J usage is TRBJ1-3, with D perhaps TRBD1 (5 bases). The CDR3 is 15 residues long. The V and J ends lost 1 base and 6 bases respectively, with 13 bases between them. Germline V lookup: CDR1 MGHDK, CDR2 SYGVNS. The CDR3 region has the DNA TGTGCCAGCAGTGAATTTAAGGGGCTGGTAAACACCATATATTTT. It specifies CASSEFKGLVNTIYF.

V usage is TRBV27 and J usage is TRBJ2-7; 14 bases line up with TRBD2. Germline CDR1 reads MNHEY; CDR2 reads SMNVEV (reference sequence). Unmatched junction bases numbered 2, after V lost 6 bases and J lost 4 bases. CDR3 length equals 14 residues. The CDR3 loop is CASRGLAGVYEQYF. The CDR3 DNA reads as TGTGCCAGCAGGGGACTAGCGGGGGTTTACGAGCAGTACTTC.

The chain couples TRBV10-3 to TRBJ2-3; the match to TRBD2 covers 9 bases. The CDR3 is made up of 17 amino acids. The V gene end was trimmed by 0 bases and the J gene end by 6 bases; junction bases not matched to a gene: 10. Per germline, CDR1 ENHRY and CDR2 SYGVKD. The CDR3 reads CAISESLGSGRADTQYF. The DNA for the CDR3 is TGTGCCATCAGTGAGTCTTTGGGTAGCGGGAGAGCGGATACGCAGTATTTT.

The chain recombines TRBV2 with TRBJ2-1; 16 nucleotides line up with TRBD2. Per the germline V gene, CDR1 is SNHLY and CDR2 is FYNNEI. V shed 1 base and J 10 bases; nucleotides not matched to a gene: 1. This CDR3 is built from 15 residues. CDR3 in DNA: TGTGCCAGCAGTGAAGAGGGACTAGCGGGAGGGGAGCAGTTCTTC. It codes for CASSEEGLAGGEQFF.

The chain combines TRBV28 with TRBJ2-1; the D gene is possibly TRBD2 (6 bases). V lost 4 bases and J 0 bases, leaving 16 bases between the germline ends. The CDR3 totals 17 residues. The germline CDR1 and CDR2 sequences are MDHEN and SYDVKM. CDR3 in amino acids: CASSSPSAGSSYNEQFF. The CDR3 bases are TGTGCCAGCAGTTCACCCTCCGCGGGGAGCTCCTACAATGAGCAGTTCTTC.

The chain employs TRBV5-1 and TRBJ2-1; 9 bases align to TRBD2. V trimming: 0 bases; J trimming: 5 bases; junction bases outside the gene matches: 3. Per germline, CDR1 SGHRS and CDR2 YFSETQ. The length of the CDR3 is 15 residues. The CDR3 sequence is CASSLGSGSHNEQFF. For the CDR3, the DNA is TGCGCCAGCAGCTTGGGTAGCGGGAGTCACAATGAGCAGTTCTTC. The variable domain in full, with the rest retrieved from reference TRBV5-1 and TRBJ2-1, is KAGVTQTPRYLIKTRGQQVTLSCSPISGHRSVSWYQQTPGQGLQFLFEYFSETQRNKGNFPGRFSGRQFSNSRSEMNVSTLELGDSALYLCASSLGSGSHNEQFFGPGTRLTVL.

The V call is TRBV7-8, the J call TRBJ1-3, with TRBD1 matching over 7 bases. Losses at the gene ends were 4 bases for V and 0 bases for J; bases not matched to a gene: 15. The CDR3 loop spans 19 amino acids. The germline CDR1 and CDR2 sequences are SGHVS and FQNEAQ. CDR3 region: CASSSLVSGGFYSGNTIYF. CDR3 DNA: TGTGCCAGCAGCTCGCTGGTGTCAGGGGGTTTCTACTCTGGAAACACCATATATTTT.

The V call is TRBV9, the J call TRBJ2-7, with TRBD2 identical over 7 bases. Looked up from germline, CDR1 is SGDLS and CDR2 is YYNGEE. The CDR3 length is 16 residues. V lost 0 bases to trimming and J lost 3 bases; unmatched junction nucleotides: 9. DNA for the CDR3: TGTGCCAGCAGCGTAGATGCGGGAGCCTCATACTACGAGCAGTACTTC. It encodes CASSVDAGASYYEQYF.

The genes are TRBV6-5 and TRBJ2-4, with 8 bases fitting TRBD2. The CDR3 extends over 15 amino acids. The germline gives CDR1 MNHEY, CDR2 SVGAGI. With 7 bases clipped from V and 7 bases from J, the junction kept 12 bases outside the gene matches. The CDR3 DNA is TGTGCCAGCACCCCGACTAGCGCGCTTACGAACATTCAGTACTTC. This codes for CASTPTSALTNIQYF.

The chain couples TRBV28 to TRBJ2-2; TRBD2 matches at 8 bases. Per the germline V gene, CDR1 is MDHEN and CDR2 is SYDVKM. The V and J ends lost 8 bases and 7 bases, in that order; junction bases with no gene match: 9. CDR3 length: 14 residues. This CDR3 is CASLRSGTSGELFF. The DNA of the CDR3 is TGTGCCAGCTTGCGGTCCGGGACTAGCGGGGAGCTGTTTTTT.

This chain joins TRBV28 and TRBJ1-3; weak D call: TRBD1 (6 bases). In germline, CDR1 is MDHEN, CDR2 SYDVKM. V dropped 0 bases and J dropped 4 bases, with 16 bases sitting between them. The length of the CDR3 is 17 residues. CDR3 sequence reads: CASSLWGGGDGGNTIYF. In DNA, the CDR3 is TGTGCCAGCAGTTTATGGGGAGGGGGAGATGGCGGAAACACCATATATTTT. The complete variable domain, with remaining parts taken from reference TRBV28 and TRBJ1-3, reads DVKVTQSSRYLVKRTGEKVFLECVQDMDHENMFWYRQDPGLGLRLIYFSYDVKMKEKGDIPEGYSVSREKKERFSLILESASTNQTSMYLCASSLWGGGDGGNTIYFGEGSWLTVV.

The CDR3, as DNA: TGTGCCAGCTCCAAAACGAGAGACGGGAGAGCGAATGAGCAGTTCTTC. Protein sequence: CASSKTRDGRANEQFF. The chain combines TRBV18 with TRBJ2-1, with D possibly matching TRBD2 (6 bases). Germline V gives CDR1 KGHSH, CDR2 LQKENI. The CDR3 sequence is 16 residues long. Trimming shortened V by 6 bases and J by 7 bases, and 22 bases separated the two germline ends.

The rearrangement joins TRBV28 to TRBJ2-1, with 7 bases matching TRBD2. CDR1 MDHEN and CDR2 SYDVKM come from the germline V gene. The CDR3 totals 14 residues. Trimming removed 7 bases from V and 8 bases from J; junction bases left unmatched: 11. The CDR3 DNA reads as TGTGCCAGCATTCCTGGCGGGAGTGAGGATGAGCAGTTCTTC. Encoded protein: CASIPGGSEDEQFF.

The V call is TRBV12-5, the J call TRBJ2-1; TRBD2 aligns across 13 bases. The germline CDR1 and CDR2 sequences are LGHNT and FRNRAP. V trimming: 1 base; J trimming: 3 bases; junction bases outside the gene matches: 3. This CDR3 comprises 17 residues. The CDR3 sequence: CASGLARTSGGYNEQFF. CDR3 bases: TGTGCTAGTGGTTTGGCCCGGACTAGCGGGGGCTACAATGAGCAGTTCTTC.

This clone was recorded once. The V and J genes are TRBV19 and TRBJ2-7, with no clear D. Germline CDR1 reads LNHDA; CDR2 reads SQIVND (reference sequence). The CDR3 runs to 11 residues. Trimming shortened V by 4 bases and J by 4 bases, and 5 bases separated the two germline ends. CDR3 residues: CASSSGYEQYF. The CDR3 region has the DNA TGTGCCAGTAGTAGCGGTTACGAGCAGTACTTC. Variable domain in full (rest from reference TRBV19 and TRBJ2-7): DGGITQSPKYLFRKEGQNVTLSCEQNLNHDAMYWYRQDPGQGLRLIYYSQIVNDFQKGDIAEGYSVSREKKESFPLTVTSAQKNPTAFYLCASSSGYEQYFGPGTRLTVT.

The chain uses TRBV5-1 and TRBJ2-3; no clear D gene. Germline assignment: CDR1 SGHRS and CDR2 YFSETQ. V was cut by 5 bases and J by 0 bases, with 7 bases left in between. The CDR3 runs 13 residues. CDR3 DNA: TGCGCCAGCAGTAGAGATAGCACAGATACGCAGTATTTT. It is translated as CASSRDSTDTQYF.

The chain recombines TRBV19 with TRBJ2-3; TRBD1 matches at 8 bases. The CDR3 is 15 residues long. CDR1 and CDR2 from the germline V gene are LNHDA and SQIVND (reference sequence). The V segment lost 9 bases and the J segment 1 base; nucleotides outside the gene matches: 9. In DNA form, the CDR3 reads TGTGCCAGCCGACTCCCGGGACAGGGCACAGATACGCAGTATTTT. Its protein product is CASRLPGQGTDTQYF.

The gene calls are TRBV21-1 and TRBJ2-7; no DNA check was done on the table's D call, TRBD2. TRBV21-1 is a pseudogene locus. The CDR3 is made up of 15 amino acids. The CDR3 region has the DNA TGTGCCAGATGGGGAGGCCGGGGTTTAATCTACGAGCAGTACTTC. Translation gives CARWGGRGLIYEQYF.

CDR3 nucleotides: TGTGCCAGCAGCTTAGGCCTAGCGGACTTGCACACCGGGGAGCTGTTTTTT. Its translation is CASSLGLADLHTGELFF. The chain carries TRBV11-3 and TRBJ2-2, with 7 bases matching TRBD2. Losses at the gene ends were 1 base for V and 3 bases for J; bases not matched to a gene: 8. There are 17 residues in the CDR3. Germline V gene sequence: CDR1 SGHNT, CDR2 YENEEA.